This TCR beta chain was recorded in a study of response to subunit inactivated influenza vaccine. General observations from the study: It was the authors' suggestion that each seasonal influenza vaccination recruits few new T cells.

The CDR3 is 12 residues long. Germline values: CDR1 MDHEN, CDR2 SYDVKM. Trimming took 6 bases from V and 6 from J; bases not matched to a gene: 3. TCRdb processed the RT-PCR reads anew with MiXCR; each CDR3 protein has one entry. The sample consists of some 500,000 distinct CDR3 sequences, approximately 15% of them appearing once. On this clonotype itself: Antigen: not known.

The input for sequencing was CD4+ T cells sorted from PBMCs, taken around 25 months after vaccination. The receptor comes from a man aged 45 to 75 who received an inactivated influenza vaccine. The V gene is TRBV28, the J gene TRBJ2-7, with 9 bases aligning to TRBD1. The CDR3 DNA follows: TGTGCCAGCAGCCAGGGACAGGGCGAGCAGTACTTC. Its protein is CASSQGQGEQYF.